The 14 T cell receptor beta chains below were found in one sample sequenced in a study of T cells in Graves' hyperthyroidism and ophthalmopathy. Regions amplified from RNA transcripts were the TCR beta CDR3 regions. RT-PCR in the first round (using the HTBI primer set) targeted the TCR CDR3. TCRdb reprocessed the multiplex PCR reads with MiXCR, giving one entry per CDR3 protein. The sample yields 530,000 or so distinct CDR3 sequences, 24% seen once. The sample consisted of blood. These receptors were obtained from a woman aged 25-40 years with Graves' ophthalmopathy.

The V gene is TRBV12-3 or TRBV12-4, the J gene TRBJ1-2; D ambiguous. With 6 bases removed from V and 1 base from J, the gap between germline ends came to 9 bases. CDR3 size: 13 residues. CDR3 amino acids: CASSISLNYGYTF. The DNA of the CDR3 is TGTGCCAGCAGCATAAGTCTTAACTATGGCTACACCTTC.

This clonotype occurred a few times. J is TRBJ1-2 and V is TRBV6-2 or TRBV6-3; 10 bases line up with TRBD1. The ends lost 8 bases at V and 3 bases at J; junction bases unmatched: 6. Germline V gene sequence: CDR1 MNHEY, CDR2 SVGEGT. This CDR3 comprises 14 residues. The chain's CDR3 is CASCDRGLYYGYTF. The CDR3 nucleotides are TGTGCCAGCTGTGACAGGGGGCTGTACTATGGCTACACCTTC.

The CDR3, as DNA: TGCGCCAGCAAGGGGACTACTCATCAAGAGACCCAGTACTTC. Its protein product is CASKGTTHQETQYF. The V and J genes are TRBV5-1 and TRBJ2-5, with 7 bases that match TRBD2. This CDR3 region has 14 residues. J was trimmed by 2 bases and V by 6 bases; bases with no gene match: 7. Germline V lookup: CDR1 SGHRS, CDR2 YFSETQ. Together with reference TRBV5-1 and TRBJ2-5, the CDR3 gives the full variable domain: KAGVTQTPRYLIKTRGQQVTLSCSPISGHRSVSWYQQTPGQGLQFLFEYFSETQRNKGNFPGRFSGRQFSNSRSEMNVSTLELGDSALYLCASKGTTHQETQYFGPGTRLLVL.

CDR3 sequence: CAWSYRGLYGYTF. The CDR3, as DNA: TGTGCCTGGAGTTATAGGGGGCTGTATGGCTACACCTTC. This chain joins TRBV30 and TRBJ1-2; TRBD1 matches 7 bases. Unmatched junction bases numbered 5, after V lost 2 bases and J lost 5 bases. CDR3 length equals 13 residues. Germline V lookup: CDR1 GTSNPN, CDR2 SVGIG (reference sequence). The full variable domain, rest sourced from reference TRBV30 and TRBJ1-2, is SQTIHQWPATLVQPVGSPLSLECTVEGTSNPNLYWYRQAAGRGLQLLFYSVGIGQISSEVPQNLSASRPQDRQFILSSKKLLLSDSGFYLCAWSYRGLYGYTFGSGTRLTVV.

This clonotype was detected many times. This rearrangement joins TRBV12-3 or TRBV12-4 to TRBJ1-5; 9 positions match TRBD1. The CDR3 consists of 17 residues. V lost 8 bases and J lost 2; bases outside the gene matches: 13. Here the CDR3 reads CASGPTDRGKRNQPQHF. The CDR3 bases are TGTGCCAGCGGCCCTACGGACAGGGGAAAGCGCAATCAGCCCCAGCATTTT.

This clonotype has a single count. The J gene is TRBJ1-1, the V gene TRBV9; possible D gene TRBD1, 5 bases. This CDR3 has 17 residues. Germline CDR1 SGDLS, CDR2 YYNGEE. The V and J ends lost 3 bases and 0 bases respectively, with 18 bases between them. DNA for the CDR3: TGTGCCAGCAGCGCAGGGTCGAAGGAGGCGTTGAACACTGAAGCTTTCTTT. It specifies CASSAGSKEALNTEAFF. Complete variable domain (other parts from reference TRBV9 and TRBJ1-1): DSGVTQTPKHLITATGQRVTLRCSPRSGDLSVYWYQQSLDQGLQFLIQYYNGEERAKGNILERFSAQQFPDLHSELNLSSLELGDSALYFCASSAGSKEALNTEAFFGQGTRLTVV.

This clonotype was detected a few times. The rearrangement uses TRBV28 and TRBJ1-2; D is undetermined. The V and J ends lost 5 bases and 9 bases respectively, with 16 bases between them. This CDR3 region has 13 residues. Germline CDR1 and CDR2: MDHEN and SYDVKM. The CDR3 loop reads CASSQWSTGSYTF. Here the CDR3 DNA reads TGTGCCAGCAGTCAATGGTCGACGGGGAGCTACACCTTC.

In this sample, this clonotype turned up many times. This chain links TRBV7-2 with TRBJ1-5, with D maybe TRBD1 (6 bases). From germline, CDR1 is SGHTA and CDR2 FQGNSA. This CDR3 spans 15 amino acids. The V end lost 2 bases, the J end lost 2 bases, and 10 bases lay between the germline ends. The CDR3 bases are TGTGCCAGCAGCTTATCTGAGGGGGGCAATCAGCCCCAGCATTTT. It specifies CASSLSEGGNQPQHF.

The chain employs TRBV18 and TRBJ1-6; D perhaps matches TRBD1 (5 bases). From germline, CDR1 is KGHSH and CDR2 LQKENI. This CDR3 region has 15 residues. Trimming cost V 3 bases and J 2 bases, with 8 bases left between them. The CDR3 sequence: CASSPDSPYNSPLHF. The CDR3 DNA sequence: TGTGCCAGCTCACCCGACAGCCCCTATAATTCACCCCTCCACTTT.

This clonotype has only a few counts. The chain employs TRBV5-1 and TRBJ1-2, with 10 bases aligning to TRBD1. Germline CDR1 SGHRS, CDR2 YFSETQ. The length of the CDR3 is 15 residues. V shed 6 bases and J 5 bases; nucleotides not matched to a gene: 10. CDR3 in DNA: TGCGCCAGCAAGGTGTTGGGACAGGGGACTTATGGCTACACCTTC. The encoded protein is CASKVLGQGTYGYTF.

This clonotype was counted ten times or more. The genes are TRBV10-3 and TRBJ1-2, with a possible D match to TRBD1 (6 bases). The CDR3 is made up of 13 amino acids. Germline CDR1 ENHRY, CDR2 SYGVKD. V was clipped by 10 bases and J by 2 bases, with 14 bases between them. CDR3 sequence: CATEQGTNYGYTF. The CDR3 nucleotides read TGTGCCACAGAACAGGGTACGAACTATGGCTACACCTTC.

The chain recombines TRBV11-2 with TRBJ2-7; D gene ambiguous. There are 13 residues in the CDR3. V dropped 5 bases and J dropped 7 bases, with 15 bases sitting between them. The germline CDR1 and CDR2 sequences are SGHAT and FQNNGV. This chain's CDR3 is CASSLAVFREQYF. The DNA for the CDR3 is TGTGCCAGCAGCCTCGCTGTTTTTAGGGAGCAGTACTTC.

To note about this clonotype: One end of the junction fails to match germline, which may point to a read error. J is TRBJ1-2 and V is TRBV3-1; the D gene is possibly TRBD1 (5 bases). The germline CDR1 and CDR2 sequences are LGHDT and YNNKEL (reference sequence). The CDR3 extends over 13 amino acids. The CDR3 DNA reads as TGTGCCAGCACACCGGGACCTAATTATGGCTACACCTTC. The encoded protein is CASTPGPNYGYTF.

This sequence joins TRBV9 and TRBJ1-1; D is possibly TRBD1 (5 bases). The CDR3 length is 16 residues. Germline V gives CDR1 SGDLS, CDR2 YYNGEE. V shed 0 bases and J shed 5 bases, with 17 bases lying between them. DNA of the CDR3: TGTGCCAGCAGCGTAGTGGAGGGGTTGGGGGGAACTGAAGCTTTCTTT. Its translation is CASSVVEGLGGTEAFF.